This T cell receptor beta chain was sequenced in a study of graft-versus-host responses after intestinal transplantation. Trimming pared 2 bases from V and 4 bases from J, leaving 15 bases between. Germline V lookup: CDR1 SGHNT, CDR2 YENEEA. The length of the CDR3 is 16 residues. In its sample, this clone was seen once. Antigen specificity is unknown. Assay: immunoSEQ multiplex PCR; the TCRdb copy retains only in-frame clones and omits some. This table has some 90,000 clones, 85% to 90% appearing once. The sequencing used unstimulated CD4+ T cells sorted from spleen or lymph node cells, collected before intestinal transplant. The TCR sequence derives from a human donor who received an intestinal transplant. V is TRBV11-3 and J is TRBJ2-1; D call uncertain. This CDR3 reads CASSLFTGTAYNEQFF. The CDR3 DNA sequence: TGTGCCAGCAGCTTATTTACCGGAACAGCTTACAATGAGCAGTTCTTC.